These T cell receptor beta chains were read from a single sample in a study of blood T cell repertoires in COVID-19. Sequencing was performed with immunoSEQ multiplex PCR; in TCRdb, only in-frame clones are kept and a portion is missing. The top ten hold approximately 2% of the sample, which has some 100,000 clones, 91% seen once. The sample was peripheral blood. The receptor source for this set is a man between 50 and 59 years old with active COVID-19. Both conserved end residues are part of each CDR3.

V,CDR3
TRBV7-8,CASSPHEGRGRGETQYF
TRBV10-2,CASSDRLDLDTQYF
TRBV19,CASQTSGSTDTQYF
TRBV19,CASSTSGRAYNEQFF
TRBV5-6,CASSLDHYSGNTIYF
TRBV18,CASSRDNASNEKLFF
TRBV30,CAVEVSGLGSGGYTF
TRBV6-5,CASKGTGQETQYF
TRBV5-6,CASSLDQGRLRANEQFF
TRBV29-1,CSVETAGGVNTGELFF
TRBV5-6,CASSLQGGKIDEQFF
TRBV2,CASSEQNTGELFF
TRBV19,CASTRQGPNSPLHF
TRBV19,CASSIATEAFF
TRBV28,CASSFPPTLAGATYNEQFF
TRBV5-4,CASSKNSGGDSPLHF
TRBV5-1,CASSAPGTGWNEQFF
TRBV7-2,CASSQEGGISQPQHF
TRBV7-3,CASSRGLANTGELFF
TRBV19,CASRIENYGYTF
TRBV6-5,CASRPDRGATEAFF
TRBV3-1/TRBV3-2,CASSSQDGPNSPLHF
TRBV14,CASSRRTGVSLNEQFF
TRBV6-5,CASSYSHNQETQYF
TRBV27,CASSSNAGTGPGYTF
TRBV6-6,CASSPHRGAHEQFF